These 30 T cell receptor beta chains were all obtained from the same sample, sequenced in a study of T cell repertoires in cytomegalovirus infection. One entry per CDR3 protein results from TCRdb running MiXCR on the reads. This sample yields about half a million distinct CDR3 sequences, of which around 30% are seen a single time; 17% belongs to the top ten. Antigens for these TCRs are unknown. The specimen comprised cultured PBMCs, sampled from culture after CMV antigen stimulation. Source of these receptors: a human donor in good health (CMV status not recorded). Some clones in this sample may be carry-over from other donors' samples.

The rearrangement joins TRBV6-6 to TRBJ2-2; 12 positions agree with TRBD2. V was clipped by 5 bases and J by 1 base; unmatched bases: 8. CDR1 is MNHNY and CDR2 is SVGAGI in the germline V gene (reference sequence). This CDR3 comprises 18 residues. The CDR3 reads CASSTRLAGDGNTGELFF. CDR3 bases: TGTGCCAGCAGTACGAGACTAGCGGGAGACGGGAACACCGGGGAGCTGTTTTTT.

The chain carries TRBV20-1 and TRBJ2-5, with 8 bases lining up with TRBD2. The V gene's germline CDR1 is DFQATT and CDR2 SNEGSKA (reference sequence). The J segment lost 1 base and the V segment lost 6 bases, leaving 13 bases of the junction unmatched. This CDR3 spans 16 amino acids. CDR3 protein: CSARLLAEGTQETQYF. DNA for the CDR3: TGCAGTGCGAGGCTACTAGCGGAGGGGACCCAAGAGACCCAGTACTTC.

This clonotype has ten or more counts. V is TRBV7-2 and J is TRBJ2-7, with 10 bases lining up with TRBD1. The V segment lost 1 base and the J segment 4 bases; nucleotides outside the gene matches: 10. The CDR3 loop spans 17 amino acids. Germline-derived CDR1 and CDR2 are SGHTA and FQGNSA. The CDR3 protein is CASSLVATGGEGYEQYF. The CDR3 region has the DNA TGTGCCAGCAGCTTAGTTGCGACAGGGGGCGAAGGTTACGAGCAGTACTTC.

This clonotype was counted at least ten times. The V call is TRBV7-2, the J call TRBJ2-3; D is unresolved. CDR1 and CDR2 from the germline V gene are SGHTA and FQGNSA. This CDR3 contains 15 residues. The germline V and J ends were trimmed by 1 base and 6 bases, with 14 bases remaining between them. In DNA, the CDR3 is TGTGCCAGCAGCTTAGAGGGCCCACTTGGGGATACGCAGTATTTT. Translating it yields CASSLEGPLGDTQYF.

This clonotype was counted a few times. The chain links TRBV5-1 to TRBJ1-2; D gene uncertain. Germline lookup yields CDR1 SGHRS and CDR2 YFSETQ. The CDR3 runs to 12 residues. With 4 bases removed from V and 4 bases from J, the gap between germline ends came to 8 bases. DNA for the CDR3: TGCGCCAGCAGCCCCTCGTCCTATGGCTACACCTTC. Its protein is CASSPSSYGYTF.

In this sample, this clonotype turned up a few times. The rearrangement uses TRBV6-6 and TRBJ2-1; 10 nucleotides line up with TRBD2. V dropped 0 bases and J dropped 8; count of bases not matched to a gene: 10. The CDR3 runs to 17 residues. In germline, CDR1 is MNHNY, CDR2 SVGAGI (reference sequence). CDR3 DNA sequence: TGTGCCAGCAGTTACTCGGGGGCTAGCGGGAGACGTGATGAGCAGTTCTTC. It yields the protein CASSYSGASGRRDEQFF.

This clonotype was detected a few times. The chain joins TRBV14 to TRBJ2-1; D gene ambiguous. Trimming shortened V by 1 base and J by 5 bases, and 18 bases separated the two germline ends. This CDR3 is built from 17 residues. Germline V gene lookup returns CDR1 SGHDN and CDR2 FVKESK. The CDR3 sequence is CASSQVVAGKQNNEQFF. The CDR3 DNA reads as TGTGCCAGCAGCCAAGTGGTGGCAGGAAAACAAAACAATGAGCAGTTCTTC. Full variable domain (remainder filled in from reference TRBV14 and TRBJ2-1): EAGVTQFPSHSVIEKGQTVTLRCDPISGHDNLYWYRRVMGKEIKFLLHFVKESKQDESGMPNNRFLAERTGGTYSTLKVQPAELEDSGVYFCASSQVVAGKQNNEQFFGPGTRLTVL.

In DNA, the CDR3 is TGTGCCAGCAGCTCGGGACAGGGCCTATCGATGACCCAGCATTTT. As protein: CASSSGQGLSMTQHF. V is TRBV7-2 and J is TRBJ1-5; TRBD1 matches at 9 bases. Losses at the gene ends were 4 bases for V and 11 bases for J; bases not matched to a gene: 12. The CDR3 has 15 amino acids. The germline V gene encodes CDR1 SGHTA and CDR2 FQGNSA.

This clonotype appeared a single time. This chain links TRBV20-1 with TRBJ2-1, with 11 nucleotides matching TRBD2. The CDR3 runs 16 residues. With 1 base clipped from V and 4 bases from J, the junction kept 6 bases outside the gene matches. The germline CDR1 and CDR2 sequences are DFQATT and SNEGSKA (reference sequence). CDR3 residues: CSARGGTSGAYNEQFF. The CDR3 DNA is TGCAGTGCTAGAGGTGGGACTAGCGGAGCTTACAATGAGCAGTTCTTC.

In this sample, this clonotype turned up a few times. V gene TRBV4-1 combines with J gene TRBJ2-7; D is ambiguous. This CDR3 is 15 amino acids long. With 0 bases removed from V and 1 base from J, the gap between germline ends came to 10 bases. Per germline, CDR1 MGHRA and CDR2 YSYEKL. DNA of the CDR3: TGCGCCAGCAGCCAAGAACAGAGCCCATCCTACGAGCAGTACGTC. This encodes CASSQEQSPSYEQYV.

This chain's CDR3 is CASSLVASRNTQYF. As DNA, the CDR3 is TGTGCCAGCAGCTTAGTGGCTAGCCGGAATACGCAGTATTTT. V usage is TRBV7-2 and J usage is TRBJ2-3; possible D gene TRBD2, 5 bases. The CDR3 loop spans 14 amino acids. The ends were cut back, 1 base at V and 7 bases at J, with 12 bases in the middle. Germline values: CDR1 SGHTA, CDR2 FQGNSA.

V is TRBV10-3 and J is TRBJ2-3; a weak D match, TRBD1 (5 bases). This CDR3 has 17 residues. The germline V and J ends were trimmed by 4 bases and 4 bases, with 21 bases remaining between them. Germline V gene lookup returns CDR1 ENHRY and CDR2 SYGVKD. The CDR3 DNA follows: TGTGCCATCAGTGTAACGCGCTCGGACACGGGCCCAGATACGCAGTATTTT. Residues: CAISVTRSDTGPDTQYF.

The chain links TRBV14 to TRBJ1-2, with a weak D call TRBD1 (6 bases). This CDR3 spans 15 amino acids. The V and J ends lost 0 bases and 5 bases respectively, with 13 bases between them. Germline CDR1 SGHDN, CDR2 FVKESK. The CDR3 DNA reads as TGTGCCAGCAGCCAAGACACGGGACAAAGATATGGCTACACCTTC. Its translation: CASSQDTGQRYGYTF.

This clonotype was counted many times. Here the CDR3 reads CASSRQGGSRQPQHF. The CDR3 DNA reads as TGTGCCAGCAGCCGACAGGGAGGGTCGAGGCAGCCCCAGCATTTT. This rearrangement joins TRBV7-2 to TRBJ1-5; TRBD1 agrees at 7 bases. CDR3 size: 15 residues. Per the germline V gene, CDR1 is SGHTA and CDR2 is FQGNSA. V was pared by 5 bases and J by 7 bases, with 11 bases of the junction left unmatched.

This chain joins TRBV5-6 and TRBJ2-5; D possibly corresponds to TRBD1 (6 bases). Germline values: CDR1 SGHDT, CDR2 YYEEEE. This CDR3 has 14 residues. The V end was cut by 3 bases, the J end by 3 bases, with 12 bases between. CDR3 in amino acids: CASSSGQSEETQYF. CDR3 nucleotide sequence: TGTGCCAGCAGCTCTGGACAGTCAGAAGAGACCCAGTACTTC.

The chain employs TRBV7-9 and TRBJ2-5; D may be TRBD2 (6 bases). This CDR3 contains 15 residues. The V and J ends lost 5 bases and 3 bases respectively, with 16 bases between them. Germline-derived CDR1 and CDR2 are SEHNR and FQNEAQ (reference sequence). Written as DNA, the CDR3 is TGTGCCAGCAGCCGCCAGGGCGGGATGGAAGAGACCCAGTACTTC. It codes for CASSRQGGMEETQYF.

This chain joins TRBV28 and TRBJ1-6, with 7 nucleotides matching TRBD1. J gave up 4 bases and V 7 bases, and 7 bases lay outside the gene matches. Germline values: CDR1 MDHEN, CDR2 SYDVKM. CDR3 length equals 15 residues. The CDR3 sequence is CASNSPGQYNSPLHF. CDR3 in DNA: TGTGCCAGCAATTCCCCGGGACAGTATAATTCACCCCTCCACTTT.

This clonotype occurred a few times. The chain uses TRBV7-3 and TRBJ2-6; D is uncertain. The CDR3 runs to 15 residues. V lost 5 bases and J lost 0, with 8 bases in between. The germline CDR1 and CDR2 sequences are SGHTA and FQGTGA. This CDR3 is CASSPSSSGANVLTF. The CDR3 coding sequence is TGTGCCAGCAGCCCCAGCTCCTCTGGGGCCAACGTCCTGACTTTC.

This chain uses TRBV28 with TRBJ2-7; D not certain. CDR3 size: 12 residues. Per germline, CDR1 MDHEN and CDR2 SYDVKM. V gave up 5 bases and J gave up 4 bases, with 9 bases separating them. The CDR3 here is CASSKRSYEQYF. CDR3 DNA: TGTGCCAGCAGTAAGAGGAGTTACGAGCAGTACTTC.

J is TRBJ2-1 and V is TRBV6-5, with D possibly TRBD2 on 6 matching bases. The V end lost 3 bases, the J end lost 8 bases, and 14 bases lay between the germline ends. The germline gives CDR1 MNHEY, CDR2 SVGAGI. The CDR3 contains 14 residues. CDR3 protein: CASSYETSTDEQFF. CDR3 DNA sequence: TGTGCCAGCAGTTATGAGACTAGTACGGATGAGCAGTTCTTC.

At least ten counts were recorded for this clonotype. The chain couples TRBV7-2 to TRBJ2-7; TRBD1 or TRBD2 may be the D gene (6 bases each). CDR3 size: 14 residues. Trimming stripped 5 bases from V and 1 base from J, with 12 bases between. Germline lookup yields CDR1 SGHTA and CDR2 FQGNSA. The CDR3 reads CASSLTGRSYEQYF. CDR3 bases: TGTGCCAGCAGCCTTACAGGGAGGTCCTACGAGCAGTACTTC.

The genes are TRBV7-8 and TRBJ1-6; TRBD1 might be the D (5 bases). The V gene lost 9 bases and the J gene lost 7 bases, with 19 bases spanning the gap. CDR3 length equals 15 residues. Germline-derived CDR1 and CDR2 are SGHVS and FQNEAQ. In DNA, the CDR3 is TGTGCCAGTCTGGGGCCGGCGCAGGGCAATTCACCCCTCCACTTT. It yields the protein CASLGPAQGNSPLHF.

This clonotype was detected a few times. The genes are TRBV4-1 and TRBJ1-1; 9 bases are shared with TRBD1. Germline-derived CDR1 and CDR2 are MGHRA and YSYEKL. The junction had 9 bases not matched to a gene; V was cut back by 2 bases and J by 5 bases. This CDR3 comprises 16 residues. The CDR3 loop reads CASSQPWTGVGTEAFF. CDR3 sequence (DNA): TGCGCCAGCAGCCAACCCTGGACAGGGGTTGGGACTGAAGCTTTCTTT.

This clonotype showed up just a few times. The rearrangement links TRBV6-4 to TRBJ1-3; a possible D gene is TRBD1 (5 bases). Germline-derived CDR1 and CDR2 are MRHNA and SNTAGT. This CDR3 has 15 amino acids. V gave up 3 bases and J gave up 4 bases, with 13 bases separating them. CDR3 coding DNA: TGTGCCAGCAGTGAAGGTTGGGACGAGGGAAACACCATATATTTT. Protein: CASSEGWDEGNTIYF.

The CDR3 nucleotides read TGTGCCAGCAGTTCATATAGGGCGGCCCAAGAGGTGTCCGGGGAGCTGTTTTTT. It is translated as CASSSYRAAQEVSGELFF. The chain combines TRBV28 with TRBJ2-2; D is unclear. The CDR3 contains 18 residues. Germline CDR1 reads MDHEN; CDR2 reads SYDVKM. The V gene lost 4 bases and the J gene lost 6 bases, with 24 bases spanning the gap. The complete variable domain, with remaining parts taken from reference TRBV28 and TRBJ2-2, reads DVKVTQSSRYLVKRTGEKVFLECVQDMDHENMFWYRQDPGLGLRLIYFSYDVKMKEKGDIPEGYSVSREKKERFSLILESASTNQTSMYLCASSSYRAAQEVSGELFFGEGSRLTVL.

This clonotype occurred a few times. This sequence joins TRBV6-5 and TRBJ2-7, with a possible D match to TRBD2 (6 bases). Trimming took 5 bases from V and 0 from J, leaving 14 bases between them. The CDR3 spans 15 residues. Germline V lookup: CDR1 MNHEY, CDR2 SVGAGI. The CDR3 loop reads CASSPSRGSSYEQYV. DNA for the CDR3: TGTGCCAGCAGTCCCTCTCGGGGGAGCTCCTACGAGCAGTACGTC.

This clonotype has just a few counts. The gene calls are TRBV20-1 and TRBJ2-5; D remains unclear. The CDR3 spans 11 residues. The V end lost 1 base, the J end lost 8 bases, and 8 bases lay between the germline ends. Germline CDR1 and CDR2: DFQATT and SNEGSKA (reference sequence). Here the CDR3 reads CSARVESTQYF. CDR3 nucleotides: TGCAGTGCTAGAGTCGAGAGTACCCAGTACTTC.

The rearrangement links TRBV20-1 to TRBJ1-1; no firm D call. Germline V gives CDR1 DFQATT, CDR2 SNEGSKA (reference sequence). The CDR3 runs 14 residues. The ends were cut back, 5 bases at V and 7 bases at J, with 20 bases in the middle. DNA of the CDR3: TGCAGTGCTGGATCCAGCGGCCAGCCTATTGAAGCTTTCTTT. Residues: CSAGSSGQPIEAFF.

V and J are TRBV7-9 and TRBJ1-4; D is uncertain. The V end was cut by 7 bases, the J end by 5 bases, with 14 bases between. The CDR3 is made up of 14 amino acids. Germline-derived CDR1 and CDR2 are SEHNR and FQNEAQ (reference sequence). The CDR3 loop reads CASNVMGGNEKLFF. In DNA form, the CDR3 reads TGTGCCAGCAACGTAATGGGTGGAAATGAAAAACTGTTTTTT. Full variable domain (missing parts from reference TRBV7-9 and TRBJ1-4): DTGVSQNPRHKITKRGQNVTFRCDPISEHNRLYWYRQTLGQGPEFLTYFQNEAQLEKSRLLSDRFSAERPKGSFSTLEIQRTEQGDSAMYLCASNVMGGNEKLFFGSGTQLSVL.

The V and J genes are TRBV11-2 and TRBJ1-2; the D gene is possibly TRBD1 (5 bases). There are 19 residues in the CDR3. The V end was cut by 3 bases, the J end by 0 bases, with 23 bases between. The germline gives CDR1 SGHAT, CDR2 FQNNGV. CDR3 bases: TGTGCCAGCAGCTTGTGGTTGCGGACACCCAAAAAACCTAACTATGGCTACACCTTC. Its protein is CASSLWLRTPKKPNYGYTF.